This T cell receptor beta chain was captured by sequencing in a study of somatic mutations in cytotoxic T cells in rheumatoid arthritis. Profiled with immunoSEQ multiplex PCR; TCRdb holds only in-frame clones, not every one. The table has roughly 19,000 clones, about 86% seen once; the top ten hold approximately 19%. The CDR3 has 17 amino acids. In germline, CDR1 is SGHRS, CDR2 YFSETQ. V lost 1 base and J lost 2; bases outside the gene matches: 9. This chain joins TRBV5-1 and TRBJ2-1; 7 nucleotides line up with TRBD1. This clonotype was sampled from a woman in her forties or fifties in good health. The sequenced sample was CD8+ T cells sorted from blood. The CDR3 DNA reads as TGCGCCAGCAGCTTGTGGCCCGGGACAGACACCTACAATGAGCAGTTCTTC. This sequence encodes CASSLWPGTDTYNEQFF.